The next 10 T cell receptor beta chains were all read from a single sample in a study of T cells after yellow fever vaccination. Each CDR3 protein is one row after TCRdb ran MiXCR on the 5' RACE reads. Among 150,000 or so distinct CDR3 sequences listed, just over 6.5% were seen once. This specimen consisted of CD4+ T cells sorted from PBMCs, obtained 10 days after the yellow fever booster vaccination. The receptors stem from a man aged 30-40 years who received the YFV17D yellow fever vaccine.

This clonotype was seen only a few times. The V call is TRBV19, the J call TRBJ2-1; D is perhaps TRBD2 (5 bases). V was pared by 7 bases and J by 7 bases, with 17 bases between. The V gene's germline CDR1 is LNHDA and CDR2 SQIVND (reference sequence). The CDR3 is made up of 14 amino acids. The DNA for the CDR3 is TGTGCCAGTAACGCAGCGGTCCTGGGGAATGAGCAGTTCTTC. Translating gives CASNAAVLGNEQFF.

This clonotype was picked up many times. V usage is TRBV20-1 and J usage is TRBJ1-5, with D perhaps TRBD1 (6 bases). Germline V gene data show CDR1 as DFQATT and CDR2 as SNEGSKA (reference sequence). Trimming removed 4 bases at V and 7 bases at J, with 14 bases between. The CDR3 extends over 13 amino acids. As DNA, the CDR3 is TGCAGTGCTACTCCCGGGGGCGGGCAGCCCCAGCATTTT. This translates into CSATPGGGQPQHF.

This clonotype was counted ten times or more. The chain joins TRBV7-8 to TRBJ1-2, with D possibly TRBD1 on 5 matching bases. V lost 5 bases and J lost 0, with 13 bases in between. The CDR3 consists of 15 residues. Per germline, CDR1 SGHVS and CDR2 FQNEAQ. This CDR3 is CASSEIGGANYGYTF. CDR3 nucleotide sequence: TGTGCCAGCAGCGAGATTGGGGGAGCTAACTATGGCTACACCTTC. Full variable domain (remainder filled in from reference TRBV7-8 and TRBJ1-2): GAGVSQSPRYKVAKRGQDVALRCDPISGHVSLFWYQQALGQGPEFLTYFQNEAQLDKSGLPSDRFFAERPEGSVSTLKIQRTQQEDSAVYLCASSEIGGANYGYTFGSGTRLTVV.

This clonotype came up many times. The chain is built from TRBV5-1 and TRBJ2-2, with 8 bases that match TRBD2. This CDR3 comprises 16 residues. The germline gives CDR1 SGHRS, CDR2 YFSETQ. The V and J ends lost 3 bases and 4 bases, in that order; junction bases with no gene match: 8. CDR3 sequence reads: CASSSNAGGLTGELFF. The CDR3 nucleotides are TGCGCCAGCAGCTCTAATGCGGGGGGACTCACCGGGGAGCTGTTTTTT. Together with reference TRBV5-1 and TRBJ2-2, the CDR3 gives the full variable domain: KAGVTQTPRYLIKTRGQQVTLSCSPISGHRSVSWYQQTPGQGLQFLFEYFSETQRNKGNFPGRFSGRQFSNSRSEMNVSTLELGDSALYLCASSSNAGGLTGELFFGEGSRLTVL.

This clonotype showed up many times. This chain uses TRBV20-1 with TRBJ2-3; 8 bases line up with TRBD2. Per the germline V gene, CDR1 is DFQATT and CDR2 is SNEGSKA (reference sequence). The CDR3 consists of 15 residues. The junction had 10 bases not matched to a gene; V was cut back by 3 bases and J by 5 bases. CDR3 DNA sequence: TGCAGTGCTAGTGATCAAGCGGGAGCATTAGATACGCAGTATTTT. As protein: CSASDQAGALDTQYF.

This clonotype was seen ten or more times. The DNA for the CDR3 is TGTGCCAGTAGTATACTAGCGGGAGGTGGACGCGAGCAGTACTTC. The encoded protein is CASSILAGGGREQYF. The gene calls are TRBV19 and TRBJ2-7, with 11 bases aligning to TRBD2. V lost 2 bases, J lost 6 bases, and 6 bases stayed unmatched. Germline values: CDR1 LNHDA, CDR2 SQIVND (reference sequence). There are 15 residues in the CDR3.

The chain combines TRBV25-1 with TRBJ2-5; perhaps TRBD1 as D (5 bases). Germline loops: CDR1 MGHDK, CDR2 SYGVNS. The V end was cut by 3 bases, the J end by 9 bases, with 11 bases between. The CDR3 runs to 12 residues. The CDR3: CASSDVQGPQYF. CDR3 nucleotides: TGTGCCAGCAGTGATGTGCAGGGCCCCCAGTACTTC. The complete variable domain, with remaining parts taken from reference TRBV25-1 and TRBJ2-5, reads EADIYQTPRYLVIGTGKKITLECSQTMGHDKMYWYQQDPGMELHLIHYSYGVNSTEKGDLSSESTVSRIRTEHFPLTLESARPSHTSQYLCASSDVQGPQYFGPGTRLLVL.

This rearrangement joins TRBV6-1 to TRBJ1-1; no reliable D call. Trimming took 6 bases from V and 0 from J, leaving 14 bases between them. The CDR3 has 15 amino acids. The germline CDR1 and CDR2 sequences are MNHNS and SASEGT. DNA for the CDR3: TGTGCCAGCAGCCAAACGAGTAGGATGAACACTGAAGCTTTCTTT. It translates to CASSQTSRMNTEAFF.

This clonotype showed up many times. The J gene is TRBJ2-1, the V gene TRBV20-1, with 7 bases aligning to TRBD2. The junction had 6 bases not matched to a gene; V was cut back by 3 bases and J by 7 bases. The CDR3 extends over 13 amino acids. The V gene's germline CDR1 is DFQATT and CDR2 SNEGSKA (reference sequence). CDR3 in DNA: TGCAGTGCTAGCGGGAGGAGAATAAATGAGCAGTTCTTC. It yields the protein CSASGRRINEQFF.

The chain employs TRBV12-3 or TRBV12-4 and TRBJ2-2, with a weak D call TRBD1 (6 bases). This CDR3 is 15 amino acids long. V was clipped by 3 bases and J by 0 bases, with 8 bases between them. The CDR3 sequence is CASSFGTSNTGELFF. As DNA, the CDR3 is TGTGCCAGCAGTTTCGGGACATCGAACACCGGGGAGCTGTTTTTT.